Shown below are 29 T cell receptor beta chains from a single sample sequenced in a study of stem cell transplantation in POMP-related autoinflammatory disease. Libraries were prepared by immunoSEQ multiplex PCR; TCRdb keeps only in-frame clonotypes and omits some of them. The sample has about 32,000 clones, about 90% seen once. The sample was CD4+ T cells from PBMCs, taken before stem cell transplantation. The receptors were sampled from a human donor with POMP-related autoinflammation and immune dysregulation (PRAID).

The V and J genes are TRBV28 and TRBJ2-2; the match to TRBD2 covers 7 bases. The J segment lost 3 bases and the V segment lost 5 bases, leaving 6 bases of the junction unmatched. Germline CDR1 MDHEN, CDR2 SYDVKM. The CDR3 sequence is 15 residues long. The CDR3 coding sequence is TGTGCCAGCAGTCTGGGAGGGGACTACACCGGGGAGCTGTTTTTT. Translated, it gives CASSLGGDYTGELFF.

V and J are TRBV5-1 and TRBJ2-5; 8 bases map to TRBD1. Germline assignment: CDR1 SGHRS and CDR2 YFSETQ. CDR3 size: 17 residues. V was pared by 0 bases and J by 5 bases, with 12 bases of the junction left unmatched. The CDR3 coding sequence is TGCGCCAGCAGCTTGGCCCAGGGGGCGCAGGGTACCGAGACCCAGTACTTC. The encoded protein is CASSLAQGAQGTETQYF. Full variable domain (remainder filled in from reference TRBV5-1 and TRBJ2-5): KAGVTQTPRYLIKTRGQQVTLSCSPISGHRSVSWYQQTPGQGLQFLFEYFSETQRNKGNFPGRFSGRQFSNSRSEMNVSTLELGDSALYLCASSLAQGAQGTETQYFGPGTRLLVL.

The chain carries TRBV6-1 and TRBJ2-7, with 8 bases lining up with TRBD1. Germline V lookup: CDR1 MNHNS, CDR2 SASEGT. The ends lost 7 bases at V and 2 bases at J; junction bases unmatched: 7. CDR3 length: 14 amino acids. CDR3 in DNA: TGTGCCAGCACCAAGGACAGGGTTCCCTACGAGCAGTACTTC. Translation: CASTKDRVPYEQYF.

CDR3 DNA sequence: TGTGCCAGCAGACACAGCGGGAGCACAGATACGCAGTATTTT. This encodes CASRHSGSTDTQYF. The V call is TRBV13, the J call TRBJ2-3; perhaps TRBD2 as D (6 bases). CDR3 length equals 14 residues. Germline V CDR1 and CDR2: PRHDT, FYEKMQ (reference sequence). V was trimmed by 6 bases and J by 0 bases, leaving 10 bases between them.

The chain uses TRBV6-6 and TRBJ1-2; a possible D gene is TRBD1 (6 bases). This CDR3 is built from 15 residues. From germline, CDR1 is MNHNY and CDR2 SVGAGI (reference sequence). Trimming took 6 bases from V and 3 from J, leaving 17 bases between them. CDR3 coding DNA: TGTGCCAGCAGATTCTACCGGGACACCTACTATGGCTACACCTTC. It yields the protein CASRFYRDTYYGYTF.

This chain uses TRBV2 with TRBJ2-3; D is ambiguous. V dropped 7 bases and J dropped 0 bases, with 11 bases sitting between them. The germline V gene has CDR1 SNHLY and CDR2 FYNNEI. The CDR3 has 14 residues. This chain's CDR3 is CASIIETSTDTQYF. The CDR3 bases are TGTGCCAGCATAATAGAAACGAGCACAGATACGCAGTATTTT. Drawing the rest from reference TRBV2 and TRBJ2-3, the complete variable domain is EPEVTQTPSHQVTQMGQEVILRCVPISNHLYFYWYRQILGQKVEFLVSFYNNEISEKSEIFDDQFSVERPDGSNFTLKIRSTKLEDSAMYFCASIIETSTDTQYFGPGTRLTVL.

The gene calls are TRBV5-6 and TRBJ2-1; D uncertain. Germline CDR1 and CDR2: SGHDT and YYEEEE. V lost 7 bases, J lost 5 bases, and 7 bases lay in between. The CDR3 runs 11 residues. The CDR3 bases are TGTGCCAGCTGGTACAACAATGAGCAGTTCTTC. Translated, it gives CASWYNNEQFF.

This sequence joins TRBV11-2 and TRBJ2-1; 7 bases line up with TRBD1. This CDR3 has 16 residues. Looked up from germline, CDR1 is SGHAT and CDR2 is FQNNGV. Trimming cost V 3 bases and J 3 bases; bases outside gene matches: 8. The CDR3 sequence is CASSFRGIGLYNEQFF. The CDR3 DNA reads TGTGCCAGCAGCTTCAGGGGGATAGGGCTCTACAATGAGCAGTTCTTC.

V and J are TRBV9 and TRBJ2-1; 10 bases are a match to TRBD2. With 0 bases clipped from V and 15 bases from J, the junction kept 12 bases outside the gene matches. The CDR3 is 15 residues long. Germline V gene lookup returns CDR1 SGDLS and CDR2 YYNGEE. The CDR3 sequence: CASSVAPSGGSRLFF. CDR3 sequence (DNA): TGTGCCAGCAGCGTAGCTCCTAGCGGGGGCTCGAGACTGTTCTTC.

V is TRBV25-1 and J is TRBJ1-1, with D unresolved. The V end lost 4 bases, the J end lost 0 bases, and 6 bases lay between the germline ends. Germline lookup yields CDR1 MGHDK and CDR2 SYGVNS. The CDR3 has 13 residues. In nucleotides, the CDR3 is TGTGCCAGCAGTGGGTGGATGAACACTGAAGCTTTCTTT. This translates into CASSGWMNTEAFF.

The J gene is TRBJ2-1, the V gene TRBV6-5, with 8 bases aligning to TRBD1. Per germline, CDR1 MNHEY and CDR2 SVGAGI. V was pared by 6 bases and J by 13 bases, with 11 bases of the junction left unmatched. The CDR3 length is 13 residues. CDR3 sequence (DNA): TGTGCCAGCAGCTCCCCGGGACAGGTGAAACAGTTCTTC. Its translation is CASSSPGQVKQFF.

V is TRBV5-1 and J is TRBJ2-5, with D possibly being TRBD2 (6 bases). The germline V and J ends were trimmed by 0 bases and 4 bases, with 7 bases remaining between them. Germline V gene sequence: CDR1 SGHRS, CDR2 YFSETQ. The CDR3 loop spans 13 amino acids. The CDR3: CASSLGGAETQYF. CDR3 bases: TGCGCCAGCAGCTTGGGCGGGGCAGAGACCCAGTACTTC.

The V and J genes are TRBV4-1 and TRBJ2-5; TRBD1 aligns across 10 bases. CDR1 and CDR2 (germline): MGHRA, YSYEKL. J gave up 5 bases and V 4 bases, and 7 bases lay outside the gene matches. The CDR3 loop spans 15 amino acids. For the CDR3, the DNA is TGCGCCAGCAGCCCCGGGGGACAGGGGCAGGAGACCCAGTACTTC. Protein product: CASSPGGQGQETQYF.

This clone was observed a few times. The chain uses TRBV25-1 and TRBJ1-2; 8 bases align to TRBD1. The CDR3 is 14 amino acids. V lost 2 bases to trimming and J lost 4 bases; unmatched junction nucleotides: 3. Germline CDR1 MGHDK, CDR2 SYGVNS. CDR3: CASSEPGTGYGYTF. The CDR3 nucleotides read TGTGCCAGCAGTGAACCCGGGACAGGCTATGGCTACACCTTC.

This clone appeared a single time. The CDR3 coding sequence is TGTGCCAGCAGCCCTGGGGAACCCTACAATGAGCAGTTCTTC. This codes for CASSPGEPYNEQFF. The V gene is TRBV7-9, the J gene TRBJ2-1, with D unclear. Germline V gene sequence: CDR1 SEHNR, CDR2 FQNEAQ (reference sequence). This CDR3 spans 14 amino acids. Deletions cut 5 bases from V and 2 bases from J, with 10 bases between.

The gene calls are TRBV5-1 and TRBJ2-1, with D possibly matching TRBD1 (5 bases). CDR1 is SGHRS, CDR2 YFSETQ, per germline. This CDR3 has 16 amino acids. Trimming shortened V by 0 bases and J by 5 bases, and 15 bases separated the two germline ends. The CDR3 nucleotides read TGCGCCAGCAGCTTGGAGTGGGGCACAACGAACAATGAGCAGTTCTTC. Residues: CASSLEWGTTNNEQFF.

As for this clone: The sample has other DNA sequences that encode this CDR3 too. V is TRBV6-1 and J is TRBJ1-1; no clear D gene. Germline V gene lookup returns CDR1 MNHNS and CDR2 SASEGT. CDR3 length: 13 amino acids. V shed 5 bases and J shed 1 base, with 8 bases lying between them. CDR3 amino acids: CASSPTANTEAFF. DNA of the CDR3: TGTGCCAGCAGTCCGACTGCGAACACTGAAGCTTTCTTT.

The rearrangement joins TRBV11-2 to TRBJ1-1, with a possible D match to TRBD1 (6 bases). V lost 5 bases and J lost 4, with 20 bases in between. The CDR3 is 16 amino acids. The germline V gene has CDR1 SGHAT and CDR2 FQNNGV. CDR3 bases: TGTGCCAGCAGCGCAGACAGGCCAGTTTGGGTCACTGAAGCTTTCTTT. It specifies CASSADRPVWVTEAFF.

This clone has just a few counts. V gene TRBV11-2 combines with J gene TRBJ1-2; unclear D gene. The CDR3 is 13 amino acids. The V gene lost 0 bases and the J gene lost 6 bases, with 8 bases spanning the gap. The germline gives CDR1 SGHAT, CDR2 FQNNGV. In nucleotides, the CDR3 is TGTGCCAGCAGCTTAGATCTGGGAAATGGCTACACCTTC. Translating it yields CASSLDLGNGYTF. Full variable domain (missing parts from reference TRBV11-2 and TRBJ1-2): EAGVAQSPRYKIIEKRQSVAFWCNPISGHATLYWYQQILGQGPKLLIQFQNNGVVDDSQLPKDRFSAERLKGVDSTLKIQPAKLEDSAVYLCASSLDLGNGYTFGSGTRLTVV.

CDR3 protein: CASSPGQGRYEQYF. CDR3 nucleotides: TGTGCCAGCTCCCCGGGACAGGGGAGATACGAGCAGTACTTC. The chain joins TRBV18 to TRBJ2-7; 10 bases are shared with TRBD1. Germline loops: CDR1 KGHSH, CDR2 LQKENI. The CDR3 has 14 residues. Germline trimming cut 6 bases from V and 4 bases from J; bases unmatched to any gene: 6.

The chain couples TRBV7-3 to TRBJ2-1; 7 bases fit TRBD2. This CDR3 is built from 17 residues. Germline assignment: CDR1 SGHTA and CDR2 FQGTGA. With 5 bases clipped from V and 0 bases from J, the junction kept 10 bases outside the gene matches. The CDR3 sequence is CASSHQRGPPSYNEQFF. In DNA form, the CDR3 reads TGTGCCAGCAGCCACCAGCGGGGACCCCCCTCCTACAATGAGCAGTTCTTC. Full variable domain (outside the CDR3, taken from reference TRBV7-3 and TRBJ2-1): GAGVSQTPSNKVTEKGKYVELRCDPISGHTALYWYRQSLGQGPEFLIYFQGTGAADDSGLPNDRFFAVRPEGSVSTLKIQRTERGDSAVYLCASSHQRGPPSYNEQFFGPGTRLTVL.

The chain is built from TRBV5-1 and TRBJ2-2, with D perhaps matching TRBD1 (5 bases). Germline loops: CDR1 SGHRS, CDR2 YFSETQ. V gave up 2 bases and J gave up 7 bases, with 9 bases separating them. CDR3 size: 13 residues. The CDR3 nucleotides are TGCGCCAGCAGCTTCGCAGGGAACGGGGAGCTGTTTTTT. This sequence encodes CASSFAGNGELFF.

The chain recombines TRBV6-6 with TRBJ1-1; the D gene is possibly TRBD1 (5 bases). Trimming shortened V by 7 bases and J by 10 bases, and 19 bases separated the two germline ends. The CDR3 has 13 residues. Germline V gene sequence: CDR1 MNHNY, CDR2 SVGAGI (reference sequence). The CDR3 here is CASTASGATLAFF. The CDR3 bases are TGTGCCAGCACCGCAAGTGGGGCGACGTTAGCTTTCTTT.

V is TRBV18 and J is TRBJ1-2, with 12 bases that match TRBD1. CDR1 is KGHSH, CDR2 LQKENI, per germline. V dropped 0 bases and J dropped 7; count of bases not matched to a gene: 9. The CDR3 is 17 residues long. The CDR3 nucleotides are TGTGCCAGCTCACCACCTACATCCGGGACAGGGGGCCCTGGCTACACCTTC. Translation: CASSPPTSGTGGPGYTF.

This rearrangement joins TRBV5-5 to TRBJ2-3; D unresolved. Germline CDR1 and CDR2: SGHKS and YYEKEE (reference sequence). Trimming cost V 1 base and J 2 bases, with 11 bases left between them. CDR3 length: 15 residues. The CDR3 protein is CASSLSDPNTDTQYF. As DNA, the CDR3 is TGTGCCAGCAGCTTGTCGGACCCAAACACAGATACGCAGTATTTT.

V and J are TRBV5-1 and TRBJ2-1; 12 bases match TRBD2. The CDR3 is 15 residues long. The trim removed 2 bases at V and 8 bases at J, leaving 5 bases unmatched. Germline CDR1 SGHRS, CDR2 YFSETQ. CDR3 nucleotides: TGCGCCAGCAGCTTCCCTAGCGGGGGGGCCGATGAGCAGTTCTTC. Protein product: CASSFPSGGADEQFF.

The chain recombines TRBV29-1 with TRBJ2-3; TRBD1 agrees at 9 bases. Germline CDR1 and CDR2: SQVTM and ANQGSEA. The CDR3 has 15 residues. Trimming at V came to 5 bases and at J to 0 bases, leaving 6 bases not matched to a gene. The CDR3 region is CSVLWGTGSTDTQYF. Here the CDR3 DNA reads TGCAGCGTTCTCTGGGGGACAGGGAGCACAGATACGCAGTATTTT.

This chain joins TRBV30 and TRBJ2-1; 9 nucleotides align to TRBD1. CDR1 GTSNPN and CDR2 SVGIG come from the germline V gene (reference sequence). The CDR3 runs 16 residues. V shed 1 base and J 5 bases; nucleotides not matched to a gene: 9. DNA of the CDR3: TGTGCCTGGAGTGGCCCCGGGACAGGGAAGGACAATGAGCAGTTCTTC. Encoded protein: CAWSGPGTGKDNEQFF.

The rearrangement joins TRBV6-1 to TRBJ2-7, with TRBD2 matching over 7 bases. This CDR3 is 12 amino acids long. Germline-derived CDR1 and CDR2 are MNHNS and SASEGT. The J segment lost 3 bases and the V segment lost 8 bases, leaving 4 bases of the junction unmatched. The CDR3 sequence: CASGLEFYEQYF. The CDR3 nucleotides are TGTGCCAGCGGACTAGAGTTCTACGAGCAGTACTTC.